This T cell receptor beta chain was captured in a study of cytomegalovirus exposure and HLA in healthy donors. General study findings and limits: It was assumed in the presence/absence analyses that sequencing depth was roughly uniform across donors. Later analysis identified several of the most significant clusters that appeared linked to common viral pathogens.

There are 16 residues in the CDR3. In germline, CDR1 is SGHTA, CDR2 FQGNSA. As for the donors, each was a healthy bone marrow donor. Donors sampled were nominally healthy, though unrecorded immune exposures were likely. Turning to this clone: Its antigen is not identified.

60 Vbeta and 13 Jbeta primers were used in PCR. Assay used: immunoSEQ multiplex PCR; TCRdb lists only in-frame clones, some missing. The sample includes about 110,000 clones, over 75% of them seen just once. The chain has TRBV7-2 and TRBJ2-7; D gene uncertain. The J call is in doubt because the DNA end fits TRBJ2-1 better. The source is a male donor in good health and CMV-seronegative. The sequenced material came from PBMCs. CDR3 coding DNA: TGTGCCAGCGGGCGCGTGGGCCCACCTAACTCCTACGAGCAGTTCTTC. Translated: CASGRVGPPNSYEQFF.